The 27 T cell receptor beta chains given below trace back to one sample, sequenced in a study of blood T cell repertoires in COVID-19. Produced via immunoSEQ multiplex PCR; TCRdb's table is partial and in-frame only. This sample has about 220,000 clones, with 84% found just once. The material sequenced was peripheral blood. The receptor set was obtained from a man aged 40-50 years who had recovered from COVID-19.

The CDR3 loop is CASSEKLAGGSDEQFF. For the CDR3, the DNA is TGCGCCAGCAGTGAGAAATTGGCAGGGGGTAGCGATGAGCAGTTCTTC. The chain uses TRBV10-2 and TRBJ2-1, with 7 bases fitting TRBD1. V lost 2 bases and J lost 8; bases outside the gene matches: 12. The length of the CDR3 is 16 residues. The germline CDR1 and CDR2 sequences are WSHSY and SAAADI.

About this clone: One junction end disagrees with the germline gene, perhaps due to a read error. The J gene is TRBJ1-5, the V gene TRBV3-1 (or the pseudogene TRBV3-2); TRBD1 is a possible D gene (5 bases). Germline CDR1 is LGHDT and CDR2 is YNNKEL (reference sequence). The CDR3 length is 17 residues. The DNA of the CDR3 is TGTGCCAGCCGCCAGCTTAAGATCGGCGGGGGTGGGCAGCCCCAGCATTTT. Its translation: CASRQLKIGGGGQPQHF.

This sequence joins TRBV7-9 and TRBJ1-5; no definite D call. The CDR3 runs to 14 residues. Germline CDR1 reads SEHNR; CDR2 reads FQNEAQ (reference sequence). V shed 0 bases and J shed 9 bases, with 12 bases lying between them. This chain's CDR3 is CASSLAQVDRPQHF. The CDR3 nucleotides read TGTGCCAGCAGCTTAGCGCAGGTAGATCGGCCCCAGCATTTT.

V is TRBV7-9 and J is TRBJ2-2; 7 bases are shared with TRBD1. V lost 5 bases, J lost 6 bases, and 12 bases stayed unmatched. Germline V gene sequence: CDR1 SEHNR, CDR2 FQNEAQ (reference sequence). This CDR3 comprises 16 residues. In nucleotides, the CDR3 is TGTGCCAGCAGCCCCGCTTCTTGGCAGGGGGCCGGGGAGCTGTTTTTT. This gives the protein CASSPASWQGAGELFF.

V is TRBV6-6 and J is TRBJ1-1; D is uncertain. The CDR3 contains 14 residues. The germline V gene has CDR1 MNHNY and CDR2 SVGAGI (reference sequence). V shed 5 bases and J shed 2 bases, with 12 bases lying between them. Here the CDR3 reads CASSLRAGNTEAFF. As DNA, the CDR3 is TGTGCCAGCAGTCTACGGGCGGGAAACACTGAAGCTTTCTTT.

In nucleotides, the CDR3 is TGTGCCAGCAGCTTAGACGCGACAGACGAGCAGTACTTC. This encodes CASSLDATDEQYF. V gene TRBV11-2 combines with J gene TRBJ2-7; possible D gene TRBD1, 5 bases. This CDR3 contains 13 residues. V shed 0 bases and J shed 5 bases, with 8 bases lying between them. The V gene's germline CDR1 is SGHAT and CDR2 FQNNGV. The full variable domain, rest sourced from reference TRBV11-2 and TRBJ2-7, is EAGVAQSPRYKIIEKRQSVAFWCNPISGHATLYWYQQILGQGPKLLIQFQNNGVVDDSQLPKDRFSAERLKGVDSTLKIQPAKLEDSAVYLCASSLDATDEQYFGPGTRLTVT.

By share, this clone ranks as medium-sized. The chain couples TRBV9 to TRBJ2-2, with TRBD2 identical over 8 bases. The germline V gene encodes CDR1 SGDLS and CDR2 YYNGEE. Trimming cost V 4 bases and J 1 base; bases outside gene matches: 6. This CDR3 is built from 16 residues. In nucleotides, the CDR3 is TGTGCCAGCAGCTCGCATAGCGGGATGAACACCGGGGAGCTGTTTTTT. Amino acids: CASSSHSGMNTGELFF.

V is TRBV30 and J is TRBJ1-6; D not resolved. Looked up from germline, CDR1 is GTSNPN and CDR2 is SVGIG (reference sequence). With 0 bases removed from V and 8 bases from J, the gap between germline ends came to 11 bases. The CDR3 extends over 14 amino acids. In DNA form, the CDR3 reads TGTGCCTGGAGTGTAACGGGAGGCGATTCACCCCTCCACTTT. This codes for CAWSVTGGDSPLHF.

This chain links TRBV6-5 with TRBJ2-7, with TRBD1 matching over 8 bases. Germline loops: CDR1 MNHEY, CDR2 SVGAGI. Unmatched junction bases numbered 6, after V lost 6 bases and J lost 2 bases. CDR3 size: 14 residues. The CDR3 DNA sequence: TGTGCCAGCAGGGTCGGACAGGGTGCCTACGAGCAGTACTTC. It yields the protein CASRVGQGAYEQYF.

The chain combines TRBV10-3 with TRBJ1-5; 7 bases are shared with TRBD1. Germline CDR1 is ENHRY and CDR2 is SYGVKD. The CDR3 has 15 residues. The junction had 6 bases not matched to a gene; V was cut back by 3 bases and J by 4 bases. CDR3 residues: CAISDPRQGNQPQHF. The CDR3 bases are TGTGCCATCAGTGACCCAAGACAGGGAAATCAGCCCCAGCATTTT.

The chain has TRBV2 and TRBJ1-6, with TRBD1 matching 8 bases. The germline V gene has CDR1 SNHLY and CDR2 FYNNEI. The CDR3 loop spans 15 amino acids. After removal of 3 bases from V and 7 bases from J, the junction contained 5 bases not matched to a gene. CDR3 coding DNA: TGTGCCAGCAGTGACCCCGGACAGGGAAATTCACCCCTCCACTTT. It yields the protein CASSDPGQGNSPLHF.

The genes are TRBV28 and TRBJ1-3; 10 bases line up with TRBD1. The CDR3 length is 19 residues. J lost 3 bases, V lost 4 bases, and 15 bases had no gene match. Germline assignment: CDR1 MDHEN and CDR2 SYDVKM. The CDR3 DNA is TGTGCCAGCAGTTCCCCGGCAGGACAGGGGGTAGGAGGTGGAAACACCATATATTTT. Translation gives CASSSPAGQGVGGGNTIYF. Supplemented by reference TRBV28 and TRBJ1-3, the full variable domain reads DVKVTQSSRYLVKRTGEKVFLECVQDMDHENMFWYRQDPGLGLRLIYFSYDVKMKEKGDIPEGYSVSREKKERFSLILESASTNQTSMYLCASSSPAGQGVGGGNTIYFGEGSWLTVV.

This clone was seen only once. The CDR3: CASSPRLAGTSTDTQYF. Written as DNA, the CDR3 is TGTGCCAGCAGCCCCAGACTAGCGGGGACCTCCACAGATACGCAGTATTTT. The chain links TRBV11-2 to TRBJ2-3; 11 bases align to TRBD2. Trimming took 5 bases from V and 2 from J; bases not matched to a gene: 9. The CDR3 is 17 amino acids. CDR1 and CDR2 (germline): SGHAT, FQNNGV.

This clone was picked up many times. The V and J genes are TRBV5-1 and TRBJ2-3; D possibly corresponds to TRBD1 (6 bases). The ends were cut back, 1 base at V and 4 bases at J, with 28 bases in the middle. Germline V gives CDR1 SGHRS, CDR2 YFSETQ. The CDR3 consists of 20 residues. The CDR3 loop reads CASSLQGTGMAGDSSDTQYF. CDR3 in DNA: TGCGCCAGCAGCTTGCAGGGGACCGGAATGGCCGGAGACAGTTCAGATACGCAGTATTTT.

The V and J genes are TRBV6-5 and TRBJ2-2; 10 bases agree with TRBD2. Trimming took 4 bases from V and 1 from J; bases not matched to a gene: 3. CDR1 is MNHEY and CDR2 is SVGAGI in the germline V gene. This CDR3 spans 16 amino acids. CDR3 bases: TGTGCCAGCAGTTCGAGGACTAGCGGGAACACCGGGGAGCTGTTTTTT. Encoded protein: CASSSRTSGNTGELFF.

CDR3 DNA: TGTGCCAGCAGTTTAGTGTCTCTAGCGGGAGGGCCGGTCGGGGAGCTGTTTTTT. Protein sequence: CASSLVSLAGGPVGELFF. The V gene is TRBV27, the J gene TRBJ2-2, with TRBD2 matching over 12 bases. Trimming took 2 bases from V and 7 from J; bases not matched to a gene: 11. Per the germline V gene, CDR1 is MNHEY and CDR2 is SMNVEV (reference sequence). CDR3 length equals 18 residues.

The chain recombines TRBV5-6 with TRBJ2-1; 11 nucleotides align to TRBD2. V was pared by 2 bases and J by 7 bases, with 5 bases of the junction left unmatched. Germline loops: CDR1 SGHDT, CDR2 YYEEEE. This CDR3 has 15 residues. In nucleotides, the CDR3 is TGTGCCAGCAGCTTTAGCGGGAGGGCCTGGAATGAGCAGTTCTTC. It encodes CASSFSGRAWNEQFF.

The gene calls are TRBV11-2 and TRBJ2-2, with no clear D. Germline V lookup: CDR1 SGHAT, CDR2 FQNNGV. V lost 6 bases and J 2 bases, leaving 19 bases between the germline ends. This CDR3 is built from 17 residues. This CDR3 is CASRRGDWRPNTGELFF. DNA for the CDR3: TGTGCCAGCAGGCGCGGCGACTGGCGACCCAACACCGGGGAGCTGTTTTTT.

Notes on this clone: One end of the junction does not line up with germline, which may come from a read error. V gene TRBV5-5 combines with J gene TRBJ2-3; 11 positions agree with TRBD2. CDR1 and CDR2 from the germline V gene are SGHKS and YYEKEE (reference sequence). The CDR3 spans 16 residues. In DNA, the CDR3 is TGTGCCAGCAGCTTGGGACTAGCGGGGAGCACGGATACGCAGTATTTT. Encoded protein: CASSLGLAGSTDTQYF.

This chain uses TRBV4-3 with TRBJ2-3; tentative D call: TRBD2 (6 bases). V was clipped by 0 bases and J by 4 bases, with 11 bases between them. CDR1 is LGHNA and CDR2 is YSLEER in the germline V gene. The CDR3 consists of 15 residues. CDR3 residues: CASSQDSRGADTQYF. The CDR3 coding sequence is TGCGCCAGCAGCCAAGACTCGCGGGGCGCAGATACGCAGTATTTT.

This clone rates as medium-sized. V usage is TRBV10-1 and J usage is TRBJ2-3; 10 bases are shared with TRBD2. Looked up from germline, CDR1 is WNHNN and CDR2 is SYGVQD (reference sequence). The CDR3 is 15 residues long. The V segment lost 8 bases and the J segment 2 bases; nucleotides outside the gene matches: 7. The CDR3 nucleotides read TGCGCCAGCGCATCAGGACTAGCGGACACAGATACGCAGTATTTT. It encodes CASASGLADTDTQYF.

V usage is TRBV4-1 and J usage is TRBJ1-3, with 7 bases fitting TRBD1. Losses at the gene ends were 4 bases for V and 4 bases for J; bases not matched to a gene: 7. CDR3 length: 15 residues. Germline V gives CDR1 MGHRA, CDR2 YSYEKL. CDR3 nucleotide sequence: TGCGCCAGCAGCCCAATGACAGGGCCAGGAAACACCATATATTTT. Translation: CASSPMTGPGNTIYF.

V usage is TRBV30 and J usage is TRBJ1-1; D is unclear. Deletions cut 1 base from V and 3 bases from J, with 6 bases between. Germline V gene lookup returns CDR1 GTSNPN and CDR2 SVGIG (reference sequence). There are 12 residues in the CDR3. DNA of the CDR3: TGTGCCTGGAGTGACAGAGACACTGAAGCTTTCTTT. Translation: CAWSDRDTEAFF.

V usage is TRBV5-4 and J usage is TRBJ2-3, with D possibly TRBD2 on 6 matching bases. The CDR3 runs 14 residues. CDR1 and CDR2 (germline): SGHNT, YYREEE (reference sequence). The V end lost 3 bases, the J end lost 4 bases, and 12 bases lay between the germline ends. The CDR3 loop is CASSSSGVADTQYF. The CDR3 nucleotides read TGTGCCAGCAGCTCCTCGGGAGTGGCAGATACGCAGTATTTT.

The chain combines TRBV28 with TRBJ2-3, with D possibly TRBD2 on 6 matching bases. The V end lost 5 bases, the J end lost 5 bases, and 23 bases lay between the germline ends. Germline values: CDR1 MDHEN, CDR2 SYDVKM. This CDR3 spans 17 amino acids. In nucleotides, the CDR3 is TGTGCCAGCAGTCCCCGGAAGGAGGGCCCACAGAAAGATACGCAGTATTTT. Its translation is CASSPRKEGPQKDTQYF. Filled out from reference TRBV28 and TRBJ2-3, the complete variable domain reads DVKVTQSSRYLVKRTGEKVFLECVQDMDHENMFWYRQDPGLGLRLIYFSYDVKMKEKGDIPEGYSVSREKKERFSLILESASTNQTSMYLCASSPRKEGPQKDTQYFGPGTRLTVL.

The chain has TRBV7-9 and TRBJ1-4, with D possibly TRBD1 on 5 matching bases. V lost 4 bases to trimming and J lost 0 bases, with 9 bases between them. Germline lookup yields CDR1 SEHNR and CDR2 FQNEAQ (reference sequence). This CDR3 is 15 amino acids long. The CDR3 loop reads CASSYRQSTNEKLFF. The CDR3 DNA is TGTGCCAGCAGCTACAGACAGTCAACTAATGAAAAACTGTTTTTT.

The chain joins TRBV5-1 to TRBJ2-6; 7 bases are shared with TRBD1. The CDR3 runs to 14 residues. CDR1 and CDR2 (germline): SGHRS, YFSETQ. V lost 2 bases and J lost 9; bases outside the gene matches: 5. DNA for the CDR3: TGCGCCAGCAGCTTCCGGGACAGCGACAACGTCCTGACTTTC. Translated, it gives CASSFRDSDNVLTF.